This passage covers 15 T cell receptor beta chains from one sample sequenced in a study of T cell clonotyping in hematopoietic cell transplantation. The time point here: recipient sample about 28 days before transplant, after cytoreduction. The data were produced by immunoSEQ multiplex PCR, yet TCRdb's version contains in-frame clones alone and is incomplete. The data show about 50,000 clones, under 90% seen once. Here the sequenced sample was peripheral blood mononuclear cells, taken before stem cell transplant. The receptors were sampled from a man aged 55 to 69 with biphenotypic leukemia. Some clones in this sample may be carry-over from other donors' samples.

The rearrangement uses TRBV29-1 and TRBJ1-2; tentative D call: TRBD1 (5 bases). This CDR3 comprises 11 residues. Germline loops: CDR1 SQVTM, CDR2 ANQGSEA. V dropped 4 bases and J dropped 7 bases, with 10 bases sitting between them. The CDR3 DNA reads TGCAGCGTTGGGGCAGGGTTTGGCTACACCTTC. It translates to CSVGAGFGYTF.

This chain joins TRBV7-8 and TRBJ2-7; no definite D call. The length of the CDR3 is 14 residues. V lost 2 bases and J 2 bases, leaving 10 bases between the germline ends. Germline CDR1 SGHVS, CDR2 FQNEAQ. CDR3 sequence reads: CASSLLARTYEQYF. The CDR3 DNA sequence: TGTGCCAGCAGCTTATTGGCCAGAACCTACGAGCAGTACTTC. Combining the CDR3 with reference TRBV7-8 and TRBJ2-7 gives the whole variable domain GAGVSQSPRYKVAKRGQDVALRCDPISGHVSLFWYQQALGQGPEFLTYFQNEAQLDKSGLPSDRFFAERPEGSVSTLKIQRTQQEDSAVYLCASSLLARTYEQYFGPGTRLTVT.

The chain uses TRBV11-1 and TRBJ1-2; TRBD1 matches at 9 bases. Germline V gene sequence: CDR1 SGHAT, CDR2 FQDESV (reference sequence). Losses at the gene ends were 2 bases for V and 8 bases for J; bases not matched to a gene: 12. The CDR3 has 16 amino acids. Here the CDR3 reads CASSLTPGQGHGGYTF. CDR3 DNA: TGTGCCAGCAGCTTAACACCGGGACAGGGACATGGAGGCTACACCTTC.

The rearrangement links TRBV6-5 to TRBJ1-3; D unresolved. Looked up from germline, CDR1 is MNHEY and CDR2 is SVGAGI. V lost 0 bases and J lost 4, with 10 bases in between. This CDR3 has 15 amino acids. The CDR3 loop is CASSYSRASGNTIYF. In nucleotides, the CDR3 is TGTGCCAGCAGTTACTCAAGGGCATCAGGAAACACCATATATTTT.

The chain couples TRBV10-3 to TRBJ2-7; a weak D match, TRBD2 (5 bases). The CDR3 extends over 16 amino acids. V lost 2 bases and J lost 0, with 14 bases in between. Germline assignment: CDR1 ENHRY and CDR2 SYGVKD. DNA of the CDR3: TGTGCCATCAGTGAGGAAGAAGCGGAAAGCTCCTACGAGCAGTACTTC. This gives the protein CAISEEEAESSYEQYF.

The genes are TRBV19 and TRBJ2-1, with D possibly matching TRBD2 (6 bases). V was trimmed by 4 bases and J by 0 bases, leaving 10 bases between them. Germline CDR1 LNHDA, CDR2 SQIVND (reference sequence). This CDR3 has 15 amino acids. CDR3 protein: CASSKGGTSYNEQFF. The CDR3 DNA reads as TGTGCCAGTAGTAAGGGCGGGACCTCCTACAATGAGCAGTTCTTC.

The chain uses TRBV25-1 and TRBJ2-5; 10 bases fit TRBD1. The CDR3 is made up of 13 amino acids. V shed 6 bases and J 5 bases; nucleotides not matched to a gene: 3. Germline-derived CDR1 and CDR2 are MGHDK and SYGVNS. The CDR3 DNA is TGTGCCAGCAGGACAGGGGGCGAGGAGACCCAGTACTTC. The encoded protein is CASRTGGEETQYF.

The V call is TRBV29-1, the J call TRBJ2-7; no reliable D call. The CDR3 totals 13 residues. V dropped 5 bases and J dropped 5 bases, with 16 bases sitting between them. Per the germline V gene, CDR1 is SQVTM and CDR2 is ANQGSEA. The CDR3 DNA sequence: TGCAGCGTTAAGGAGATCGGTAATGACGAGCAGTACTTC. As protein: CSVKEIGNDEQYF.

The rearrangement links TRBV6-5 to TRBJ1-2; 10 bases match TRBD1. The CDR3 is 13 amino acids. CDR1 MNHEY and CDR2 SVGAGI come from the germline V gene. V lost 6 bases to trimming and J lost 10 bases; unmatched junction nucleotides: 8. The CDR3 region is CASRGGQGYHYTF. The CDR3 bases are TGTGCCAGCAGGGGGGGACAGGGGTATCACTACACCTTC.

The rearrangement uses TRBV2 and TRBJ2-1, with D tentatively TRBD1 (6 bases). Per germline, CDR1 SNHLY and CDR2 FYNNEI. Trimming left V 3 bases short and J 10 bases short, with 10 bases between. CDR3 length: 12 amino acids. The CDR3 spells CASSDQGKEQFF. DNA for the CDR3: TGTGCCAGCAGTGATCAGGGGAAGGAGCAGTTCTTC.

This clone occurred a few times. The chain carries TRBV27 and TRBJ1-2; 8 bases are shared with TRBD1. With 3 bases clipped from V and 8 bases from J, the junction kept 5 bases outside the gene matches. Germline CDR1 is MNHEY and CDR2 is SMNVEV (reference sequence). This CDR3 has 13 amino acids. The CDR3 DNA reads TGTGCCAGCAGTTTGGACAGGGTGGGAGGCTACACCTTC. Translated, it gives CASSLDRVGGYTF.

V usage is TRBV29-1 and J usage is TRBJ1-5; TRBD1 is a possible D gene (6 bases). Germline V gene lookup returns CDR1 SQVTM and CDR2 ANQGSEA. This CDR3 spans 14 amino acids. Between the trimmed V and J ends, which lost 7 bases and 3 bases, there was a span of 16 bases. CDR3 coding DNA: TGCAGCGCTAGCTTAGACAGGCACAATCAGCCCCAGCATTTT. Encoded protein: CSASLDRHNQPQHF. The full variable domain, in which reference TRBV29-1 and TRBJ1-5 provide the parts outside the CDR3, is SAVISQKPSRDICQRGTSLTIQCQVDSQVTMMFWYRQQPGQSLTLIATANQGSEATYESGFVIDKFPISRPNLTFSTLTVSNMSPEDSSIYLCSASLDRHNQPQHFGDGTRLSIL.

V gene TRBV2 combines with J gene TRBJ1-5; perhaps TRBD1 as D (5 bases). Trimming removed 5 bases from V and 1 base from J, with 12 bases in between. This CDR3 spans 15 amino acids. CDR1 is SNHLY, CDR2 FYNNEI, per germline. The CDR3 DNA reads TGTGCCAGCAGTAGGGACGGAATAAGCAATCAGCCCCAGCATTTT. It codes for CASSRDGISNQPQHF.

The rearrangement joins TRBV28 to TRBJ1-2; a possible D gene is TRBD1 (5 bases). V was trimmed by 5 bases and J by 8 bases, leaving 12 bases between them. Germline CDR1 MDHEN, CDR2 SYDVKM. The CDR3 is made up of 12 amino acids. The CDR3 DNA reads TGTGCCAGCAGTCGCAGGGAATACGGCTACACCTTC. Residues: CASSRREYGYTF.

The rearrangement links TRBV5-1 to TRBJ1-1, with D tentatively TRBD1 (6 bases). There are 14 residues in the CDR3. Germline CDR1 and CDR2: SGHRS and YFSETQ. The V gene lost 2 bases and the J gene lost 3 bases, with 11 bases spanning the gap. The CDR3 here is CASSLTGMDTEAFF. The CDR3 nucleotides read TGCGCCAGCAGCTTAACAGGGATGGACACTGAAGCTTTCTTT. The whole variable domain, filled in from reference TRBV5-1 and TRBJ1-1, reads KAGVTQTPRYLIKTRGQQVTLSCSPISGHRSVSWYQQTPGQGLQFLFEYFSETQRNKGNFPGRFSGRQFSNSRSEMNVSTLELGDSALYLCASSLTGMDTEAFFGQGTRLTVV.